This T cell receptor (beta chain) originates from a study of identical twins. Overall study results and limits: Sequences that were beta out-of-frame showed weaker excess twin sharing.

A single record per CDR3 protein comes from TCRdb applying MiXCR to the 5' RACE reads. The data contain just under 650,000 distinct CDR3 sequences, roughly 6.6% of them singletons. Healthy Caucasians, and only they, were the donors. The V gene's germline CDR1 is SSHAT and CDR2 FNYEAQ (reference sequence). The length of the CDR3 is 15 residues. Trimming removed 3 bases at V and 5 bases at J, with 13 bases between. This clonotype has at least ten counts. Its antigen is undetermined. The sample also formed part of further work on yellow fever vaccine responses in identical twins.

This receptor was identified in a woman aged 18 to 35 in good health. The sample taken for sequencing was PBMCs. This chain connects TRBV7-7 to TRBJ2-2; possible D gene TRBD1, 6 bases. CDR3: CASSLLAGDTGELFF. The CDR3, as DNA: TGTGCCAGCAGCTTGCTGGCAGGGGATACCGGGGAGCTGTTTTTT.